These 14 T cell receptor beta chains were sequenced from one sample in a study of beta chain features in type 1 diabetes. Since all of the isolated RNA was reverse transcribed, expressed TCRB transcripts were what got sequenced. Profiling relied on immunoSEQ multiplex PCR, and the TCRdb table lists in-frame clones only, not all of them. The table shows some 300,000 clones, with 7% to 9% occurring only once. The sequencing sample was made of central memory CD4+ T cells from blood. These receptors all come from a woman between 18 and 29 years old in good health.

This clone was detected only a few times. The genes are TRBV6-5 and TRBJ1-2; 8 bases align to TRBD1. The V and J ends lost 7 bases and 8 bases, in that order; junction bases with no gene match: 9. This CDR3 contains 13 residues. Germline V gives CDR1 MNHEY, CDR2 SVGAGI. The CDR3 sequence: CASTSTGDRGYTF. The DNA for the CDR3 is TGTGCCAGCACTTCGACAGGGGATAGGGGCTACACCTTC.

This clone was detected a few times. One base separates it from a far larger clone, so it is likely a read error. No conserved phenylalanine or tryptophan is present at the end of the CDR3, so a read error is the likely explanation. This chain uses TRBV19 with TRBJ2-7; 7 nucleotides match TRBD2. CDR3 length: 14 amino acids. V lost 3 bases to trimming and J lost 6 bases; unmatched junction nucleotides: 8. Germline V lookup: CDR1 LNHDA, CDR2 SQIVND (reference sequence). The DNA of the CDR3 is TGTGCCAGTAGTATGGCGGGGGAAGGCCTCGAGCAGTACGGC. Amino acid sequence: CASSMAGEGLEQYG.

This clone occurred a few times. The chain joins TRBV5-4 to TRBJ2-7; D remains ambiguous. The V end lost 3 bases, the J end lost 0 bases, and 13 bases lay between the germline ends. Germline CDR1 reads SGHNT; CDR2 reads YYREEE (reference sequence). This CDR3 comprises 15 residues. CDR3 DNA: TGTGCCAGCAGCTCAGACACATTAATCTCCTACGAGCAGTACTTC. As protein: CASSSDTLISYEQYF. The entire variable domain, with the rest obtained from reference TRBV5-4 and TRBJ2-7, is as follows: ETGVTQSPTHLIKTRGQQVTLRCSSQSGHNTVSWYQQALGQGPQFIFQYYREEENGRGNFPPRFSGLQFPNYSSELNVNALELDDSALYLCASSSDTLISYEQYFGPGTRLTVT.

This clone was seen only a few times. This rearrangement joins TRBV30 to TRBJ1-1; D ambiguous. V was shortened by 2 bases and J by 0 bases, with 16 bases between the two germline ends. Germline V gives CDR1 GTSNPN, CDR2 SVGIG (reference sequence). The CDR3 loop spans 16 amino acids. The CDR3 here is CAWSKEERTMNTEAFF. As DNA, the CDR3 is TGTGCCTGGAGTAAGGAGGAGCGTACAATGAACACTGAAGCTTTCTTT.

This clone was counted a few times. CDR3 region: CASSITGEGYEQYF. Here the CDR3 DNA reads TGTGCCAGCAGCATTACAGGGGAAGGCTACGAGCAGTACTTC. This chain uses TRBV9 with TRBJ2-7, with 7 bases aligning to TRBD1. The CDR3 consists of 14 residues. V gave up 4 bases and J gave up 3 bases; unmatched junction bases: 7. Germline loops: CDR1 SGDLS, CDR2 YYNGEE.

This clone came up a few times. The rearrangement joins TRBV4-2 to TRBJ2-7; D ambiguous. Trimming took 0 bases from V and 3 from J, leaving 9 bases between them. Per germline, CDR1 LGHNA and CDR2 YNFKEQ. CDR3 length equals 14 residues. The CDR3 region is CASSQDQSYYEQYF. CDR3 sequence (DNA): TGTGCCAGCAGCCAAGATCAATCTTACTACGAGCAGTACTTC.

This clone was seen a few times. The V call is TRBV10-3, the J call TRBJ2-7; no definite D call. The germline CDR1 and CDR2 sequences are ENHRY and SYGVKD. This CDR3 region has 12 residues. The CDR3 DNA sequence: TGTGCCATCAGTGAGTCGACCGGTCCGAAAACAGTC. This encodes CAISESTGPKTV.

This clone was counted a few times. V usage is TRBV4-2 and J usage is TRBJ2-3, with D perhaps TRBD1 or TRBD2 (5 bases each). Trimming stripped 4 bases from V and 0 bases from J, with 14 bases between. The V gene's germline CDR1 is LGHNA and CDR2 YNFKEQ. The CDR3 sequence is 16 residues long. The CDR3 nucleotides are TGTGCCAGCAGCCTCGGGGCCAGCGCTAGCACAGATACGCAGTATTTT. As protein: CASSLGASASTDTQYF.

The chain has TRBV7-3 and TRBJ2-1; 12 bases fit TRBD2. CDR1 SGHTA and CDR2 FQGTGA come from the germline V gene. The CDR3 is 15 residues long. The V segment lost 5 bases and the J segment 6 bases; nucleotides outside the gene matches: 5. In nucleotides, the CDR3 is TGTGCCAGCAGCCTGACTAGCGGGAGTATCAATGAGCAGTTCTTC. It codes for CASSLTSGSINEQFF.

DNA for the CDR3: TGTGCCAGCAGCCGATATGCAACTAATGAAAAACTGTTTTTT. It yields the protein CASSRYATNEKLFF. The chain links TRBV7-2 to TRBJ1-4; D gene unclear. CDR1 SGHTA and CDR2 FQGNSA come from the germline V gene. The V end lost 5 bases, the J end lost 0 bases, and 7 bases lay between the germline ends. The CDR3 extends over 14 amino acids.

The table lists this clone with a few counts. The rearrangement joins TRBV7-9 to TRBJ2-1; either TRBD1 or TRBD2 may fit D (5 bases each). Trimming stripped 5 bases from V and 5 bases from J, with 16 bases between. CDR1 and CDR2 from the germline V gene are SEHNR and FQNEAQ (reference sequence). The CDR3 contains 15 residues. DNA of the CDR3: TGTGCCAGCAGCCCAACCTCGGGGCGAAACAATGAGCAGTTCTTC. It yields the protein CASSPTSGRNNEQFF. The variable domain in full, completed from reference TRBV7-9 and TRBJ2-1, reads DTGVSQNPRHKITKRGQNVTFRCDPISEHNRLYWYRQTLGQGPEFLTYFQNEAQLEKSRLLSDRFSAERPKGSFSTLEIQRTEQGDSAMYLCASSPTSGRNNEQFFGPGTRLTVL.

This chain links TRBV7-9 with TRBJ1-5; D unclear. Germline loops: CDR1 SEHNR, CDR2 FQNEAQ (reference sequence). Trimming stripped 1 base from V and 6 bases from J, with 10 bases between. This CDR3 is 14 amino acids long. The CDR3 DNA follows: TGTGCCAGCAGCTTAGGGGTGGGTGGTCAGCCCCAGCATTTT. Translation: CASSLGVGGQPQHF. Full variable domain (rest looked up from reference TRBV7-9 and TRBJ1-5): DTGVSQNPRHKITKRGQNVTFRCDPISEHNRLYWYRQTLGQGPEFLTYFQNEAQLEKSRLLSDRFSAERPKGSFSTLEIQRTEQGDSAMYLCASSLGVGGQPQHFGDGTRLSIL.

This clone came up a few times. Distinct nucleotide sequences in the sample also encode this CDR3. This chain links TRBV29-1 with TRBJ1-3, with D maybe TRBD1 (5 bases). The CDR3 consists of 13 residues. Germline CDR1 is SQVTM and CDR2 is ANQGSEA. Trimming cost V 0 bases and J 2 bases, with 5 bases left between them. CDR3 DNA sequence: TGCAGCGTTGAAGACAGGGCTGGAAACACCATATATTTT. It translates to CSVEDRAGNTIYF.

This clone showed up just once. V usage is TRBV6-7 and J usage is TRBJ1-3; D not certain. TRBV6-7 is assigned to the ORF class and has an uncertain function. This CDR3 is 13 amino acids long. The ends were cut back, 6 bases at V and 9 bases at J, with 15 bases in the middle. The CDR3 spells CASRGHSRSTIYF. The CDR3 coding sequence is TGTGCCAGCAGAGGCCATTCGCGGAGCACCATATATTTT.